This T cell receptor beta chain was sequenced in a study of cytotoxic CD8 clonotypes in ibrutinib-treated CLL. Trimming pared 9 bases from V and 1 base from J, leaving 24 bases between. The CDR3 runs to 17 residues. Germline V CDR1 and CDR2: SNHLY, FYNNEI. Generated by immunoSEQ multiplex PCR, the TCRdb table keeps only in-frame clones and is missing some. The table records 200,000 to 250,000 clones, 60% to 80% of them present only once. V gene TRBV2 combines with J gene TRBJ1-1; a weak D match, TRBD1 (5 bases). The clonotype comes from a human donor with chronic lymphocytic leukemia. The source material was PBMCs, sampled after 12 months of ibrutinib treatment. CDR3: CAREVWGDKTENTEAFF. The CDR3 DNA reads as TGTGCCAGGGAGGTCTGGGGTGATAAGACAGAGAACACTGAAGCTTTCTTT.